Below, 21 T cell receptor beta chains from the same sample are listed, as sequenced in a study of OX40 agonist ivuxolimab in advanced cancers. The table came from immunoSEQ multiplex PCR; TCRdb's copy has only in-frame clones and leaves some out. The sample consists of some 39,000 clones, approximately 79% of them appearing once. The input for sequencing was CD4+ or CD8+ T cells sorted from blood, taken in a trial of the OX40 agonist ivuxolimab. The receptors originated from an adult with an advanced solid tumor such as melanoma, head and neck, liver or kidney cancer.

This rearrangement joins TRBV5-1 to TRBJ1-1; 7 nucleotides align to TRBD1. Germline CDR1 reads SGHRS; CDR2 reads YFSETQ. The trim removed 2 bases at V and 2 bases at J, leaving 6 bases unmatched. The CDR3 runs to 15 residues. The CDR3 sequence: CASSFLGGDNTEAFF. The CDR3 nucleotides are TGCGCCAGCAGCTTTTTAGGGGGCGACAACACTGAAGCTTTCTTT.

The gene calls are TRBV5-6 and TRBJ2-1, with D hard to call. V lost 1 base, J lost 0 bases, and 8 bases lay in between. This CDR3 contains 15 residues. Germline values: CDR1 SGHDT, CDR2 YYEEEE. CDR3 DNA: TGTGCCAGCAGCTTGACACTGAGCTCCTACAATGAGCAGTTCTTC. This codes for CASSLTLSSYNEQFF.

The chain links TRBV5-4 to TRBJ2-7, with a weak D call TRBD1 (6 bases). V was pared by 4 bases and J by 0 bases, with 14 bases between. The CDR3 runs 15 residues. Germline V lookup: CDR1 SGHNT, CDR2 YYREEE (reference sequence). Written as DNA, the CDR3 is TGTGCCAGCAGCATGGACGGGACATTCTCCTACGAGCAGTACTTC. Translated, it gives CASSMDGTFSYEQYF. The full variable domain, in which reference TRBV5-4 and TRBJ2-7 provide the parts outside the CDR3, is ETGVTQSPTHLIKTRGQQVTLRCSSQSGHNTVSWYQQALGQGPQFIFQYYREEENGRGNFPPRFSGLQFPNYSSELNVNALELDDSALYLCASSMDGTFSYEQYFGPGTRLTVT.

This clone has a single count. The chain combines TRBV18 with TRBJ2-1; 8 bases match TRBD1. Trimming took 3 bases from V and 0 from J; bases not matched to a gene: 16. Germline V CDR1 and CDR2: KGHSH, LQKENI. This CDR3 has 20 amino acids. CDR3 amino acids: CASSPSTGQGAQTSYNEQFF. The CDR3 coding sequence is TGTGCCAGCTCACCGTCTACGGGGCAGGGGGCGCAAACCTCCTACAATGAGCAGTTCTTC.

This sequence joins TRBV5-6 and TRBJ1-2; TRBD1 matches 9 bases. The trim removed 4 bases at V and 0 bases at J, leaving 13 bases unmatched. CDR3 length equals 18 residues. CDR1 is SGHDT, CDR2 YYEEEE, per germline. CDR3: CASSRTGTGLLSNYGYTF. CDR3 in DNA: TGTGCCAGCAGCCGGACCGGGACAGGGTTATTATCTAACTATGGCTACACCTTC. Combining the CDR3 with reference TRBV5-6 and TRBJ1-2 gives the whole variable domain DAGVTQSPTHLIKTRGQQVTLRCSPKSGHDTVSWYQQALGQGPQFIFQYYEEEERQRGNFPDRFSGHQFPNYSSELNVNALLLGDSALYLCASSRTGTGLLSNYGYTFGSGTRLTVV.

There are a few counts of this clone. The chain couples TRBV30 to TRBJ1-1; D is undetermined. Germline V gene sequence: CDR1 GTSNPN, CDR2 SVGIG (reference sequence). Trimming cost V 3 bases and J 1 base, with 9 bases left between them. The length of the CDR3 is 13 residues. CDR3 sequence (DNA): TGTGCCTGGAGCGGAGGGCAGAACACTGAAGCTTTCTTT. Its protein is CAWSGGQNTEAFF.

Only a few counts were recorded for this clone. The gene calls are TRBV7-8 and TRBJ1-1; D may be TRBD1 (6 bases). The ends were cut back, 0 bases at V and 5 bases at J, with 13 bases in the middle. Germline V gene data show CDR1 as SGHVS and CDR2 as FQNEAQ. CDR3 length: 15 residues. As DNA, the CDR3 is TGTGCCAGCAGCTTAGCTGGCGGGGGGCTTACTGAAGCTTTCTTT. Protein product: CASSLAGGGLTEAFF.

This rearrangement joins TRBV6-1 to TRBJ1-5; 7 bases fit TRBD1. V dropped 8 bases and J dropped 4; count of bases not matched to a gene: 8. The CDR3 consists of 14 residues. Per the germline V gene, CDR1 is MNHNS and CDR2 is SASEGT. The CDR3 protein is CASVDRAANQPQHF. As DNA, the CDR3 is TGTGCCAGCGTAGACAGGGCAGCAAATCAGCCCCAGCATTTT.

The gene calls are TRBV28 and TRBJ2-5, with D perhaps TRBD1 (6 bases). This CDR3 has 15 residues. Between the trimmed V and J ends, which lost 6 bases and 5 bases, there was a span of 19 bases. The germline CDR1 and CDR2 sequences are MDHEN and SYDVKM. The CDR3 bases are TGTGCCAGCAGCTGGGGGCAGGGCCAAGGGGAGACCCAGTACTTC. This sequence encodes CASSWGQGQGETQYF.

This clone was recorded once. The rearrangement joins TRBV5-6 to TRBJ1-2, with D uncertain. V shed 0 bases and J shed 8 bases, with 8 bases lying between them. The CDR3 extends over 12 amino acids. The germline CDR1 and CDR2 sequences are SGHDT and YYEEEE. The CDR3 region has the DNA TGTGCCAGCAGCTTGGAACCGCTGGGCTACACCTTC. It encodes CASSLEPLGYTF.

The CDR3 DNA reads TGTGCCAGCAGCTCAACGGCCCAGTTCGCGGGGGGGCAGAGTGAGCAGTTCTTC. This codes for CASSSTAQFAGGQSEQFF. The J gene is TRBJ2-1, the V gene TRBV7-8; 9 bases match TRBD2. CDR1 and CDR2 (germline): SGHVS, FQNEAQ. CDR3 length: 18 amino acids. V was pared by 4 bases and J by 9 bases, with 19 bases of the junction left unmatched.

The chain uses TRBV9 and TRBJ2-5, with unresolved D. Germline assignment: CDR1 SGDLS and CDR2 YYNGEE. V was shortened by 2 bases and J by 3 bases, with 11 bases between the two germline ends. This CDR3 comprises 14 residues. CDR3 amino acids: CASSVGQLEETQYF. The CDR3 region has the DNA TGTGCCAGCAGCGTCGGGCAGCTTGAAGAGACCCAGTACTTC.

This chain joins TRBV5-4 and TRBJ1-2; weak D call: TRBD1 (6 bases). The V gene lost 0 bases and the J gene lost 5 bases, with 11 bases spanning the gap. The germline CDR1 and CDR2 sequences are SGHNT and YYREEE (reference sequence). The CDR3 extends over 14 amino acids. The CDR3 DNA reads as TGTGCCAGCAGCTTGGACAGGGAGTGGTATGGCTACACCTTC. It yields the protein CASSLDREWYGYTF.

The V call is TRBV10-2, the J call TRBJ2-1; 8 nucleotides match TRBD1. Germline assignment: CDR1 WSHSY and CDR2 SAAADI. This CDR3 comprises 16 residues. V lost 5 bases, J lost 0 bases, and 6 bases stayed unmatched. For the CDR3, the DNA is TGCGCCAGCAGTCCATGGACAGGGAGCTCCTACAATGAGCAGTTCTTC. Translating gives CASSPWTGSSYNEQFF.

V and J are TRBV5-6 and TRBJ2-7, with TRBD2 identical over 10 bases. V was clipped by 4 bases and J by 3 bases; unmatched bases: 7. From germline, CDR1 is SGHDT and CDR2 YYEEEE. This CDR3 spans 15 amino acids. CDR3 loop: CASSRSLAGIYEQYF. The CDR3 DNA sequence: TGTGCCAGCAGCAGGTCACTAGCGGGAATCTACGAGCAGTACTTC.

V gene TRBV6-5 combines with J gene TRBJ1-1; unclear D gene. Trimming cost V 0 bases and J 4 bases, with 12 bases left between them. The CDR3 spans 15 residues. CDR1 MNHEY and CDR2 SVGAGI come from the germline V gene. CDR3 region: CASSYSWRGGTEAFF. CDR3 coding DNA: TGTGCCAGCAGTTACTCGTGGAGAGGAGGCACTGAAGCTTTCTTT.

The chain is built from TRBV7-9 and TRBJ1-2; TRBD1 matches at 8 bases. Germline-derived CDR1 and CDR2 are SEHNR and FQNEAQ (reference sequence). The CDR3 runs 18 residues. The ends lost 0 bases at V and 6 bases at J; junction bases unmatched: 15. CDR3 region: CASSLAEAGGSMRDGYTF. CDR3 coding DNA: TGTGCCAGCAGCTTAGCGGAGGCAGGGGGCTCAATGAGGGATGGCTACACCTTC. The variable domain in full, with the rest retrieved from reference TRBV7-9 and TRBJ1-2, is DTGVSQNPRHKITKRGQNVTFRCDPISEHNRLYWYRQTLGQGPEFLTYFQNEAQLEKSRLLSDRFSAERPKGSFSTLEIQRTEQGDSAMYLCASSLAEAGGSMRDGYTFGSGTRLTVV.

The genes are TRBV5-8 and TRBJ2-7; 8 nucleotides match TRBD2. The V gene's germline CDR1 is SGHTS and CDR2 YDEGEE. Trimming at V came to 5 bases and at J to 3 bases, leaving 1 base not matched to a gene. CDR3 size: 12 residues. The DNA of the CDR3 is TGTGCCAGCAGGGCGGGGGGCTACGAGCAGTACTTC. This encodes CASRAGGYEQYF.

The rearrangement joins TRBV4-1 to TRBJ2-3; 11 bases agree with TRBD2. V gave up 6 bases and J gave up 0 bases; unmatched junction bases: 8. From germline, CDR1 is MGHRA and CDR2 YSYEKL. The length of the CDR3 is 17 residues. The CDR3 DNA sequence: TGCGCCAGCAGGGGGGTAGCGGGGGGGTCTAGCACAGATACGCAGTATTTT. It codes for CASRGVAGGSSTDTQYF.

The chain employs TRBV19 and TRBJ2-7; a possible D gene is TRBD1 (6 bases). The CDR3 runs to 14 residues. V gave up 1 base and J gave up 3 bases, with 10 bases separating them. Germline CDR1 and CDR2: LNHDA and SQIVND (reference sequence). For the CDR3, the DNA is TGTGCCAGTAGTATAGGCTCAGGGGTCTACGAGCAGTACTTC. The encoded protein is CASSIGSGVYEQYF.

CDR3 sequence (DNA): TGTGCCAGCACCAACGCCGGGGGGGCCTACGAGCAGTACTTC. This translates into CASTNAGGAYEQYF. The J gene is TRBJ2-7, the V gene TRBV28; 8 positions match TRBD2. In germline, CDR1 is MDHEN, CDR2 SYDVKM. This CDR3 region has 14 residues. J lost 2 bases, V lost 7 bases, and 7 bases had no gene match. Full variable domain (missing parts from reference TRBV28 and TRBJ2-7): DVKVTQSSRYLVKRTGEKVFLECVQDMDHENMFWYRQDPGLGLRLIYFSYDVKMKEKGDIPEGYSVSREKKERFSLILESASTNQTSMYLCASTNAGGAYEQYFGPGTRLTVT.